The following is a TCR beta chain sequence with its context. Original methodology: Amplification with reference gene primers provided the estimates of nucleated cell counts. Sequenced by immunoSEQ multiplex PCR; TCRdb stores in-frame clones only, minus some. V and J calls and clone size are copied from that table; D and trimming were computed from the DNA. In the table there are about 130,000 clones, approximately 84% of which are singletons. The data derive from a study of blood T cell repertoires in COVID-19. Overall study context: The United States, Italy and Spain were the sources of the acute and convalescent COVID-19 samples. Sample material is recorded as cDNA or gDNA derived from T cells, B-cell-depleted T cells, or PBMCs.

Germline values: CDR1 SEHNR, CDR2 FQNEAQ (reference sequence). Germline trimming cut 5 bases from V and 0 bases from J; bases unmatched to any gene: 14. This CDR3 comprises 18 residues. V and J are TRBV7-9 and TRBJ2-3; TRBD1 agrees at 7 bases. The sequenced sample was peripheral blood. This TCR came from a human donor in a cohort sampled during active COVID-19. The chain's CDR3 is CASSDWDSSNSSTDTQYF. The CDR3 bases are TGTGCCAGCAGCGACTGGGACAGTTCGAATTCTAGCACAGATACGCAGTATTTT.